This is a list of T cell receptor beta chains from one sample in a study of blood T cell repertoires in COVID-19. Method: immunoSEQ multiplex PCR; TCRdb's copy keeps in-frame clones and lacks some. Here the sample spans about 36,000 clones, around 90% being singletons. Material: peripheral blood. These receptors all come from a man aged 55 to 69 with acute or convalescent COVID-19. The CDR3 runs from the conserved cysteine through the conserved F or W. The D gene is left open where the match is weak. Size is stated for part of the rows, as once, few or many counts, or as a class when the clone is expanded.

NA | TRBJ1-2 | TRBV5-4 | few | TGTGCCAGCAGCTTGACGGTGAACTATGGCTACACCTTC | CASSLTVNYGYTF
NA | TRBJ2-3 | TRBV9 | NA | TGTGCCAGCAGCCCGAGGGGGGCGGGAGTTCCAGATACGCAGTATTTT | CASSPRGAGVPDTQYF
NA | TRBJ2-7 | TRBV19 | NA | TGTGCCAGTAGTTGGGGGTTGCGGGACCCCTACGAGCAGTACTTC | CASSWGLRDPYEQYF
TRBD2 | TRBJ2-1 | TRBV11-1 | once | TGTGCCAGCAGCTTAGCTAGCGGGAGCTACAATGAGCAGTTCTTC | CASSLASGSYNEQFF
TRBD1 | TRBJ1-5 | TRBV6-2/TRBV6-3 | NA | TGTGCCAGCAGCCATATGGACAGGAACTATCAGCCCCAGCATTTT | CASSHMDRNYQPQHF
NA | TRBJ1-3 | TRBV13 | NA | TGTGCCAGCGGACAATCAGGAAACACCATATATTTT | CASGQSGNTIYF
NA | TRBJ2-7 | TRBV27 | NA | TGTGCCAGCAGTTTATCAGGATTCAGGCGGGGCGGGTACGAGCAGTACTTC | CASSLSGFRRGGYEQYF
NA | TRBJ1-4 | TRBV6-5 | NA | TGTGCCAGCACCCGTTACGGTTCAGGGGATGAAAAACTGTTTTTT | CASTRYGSGDEKLFF
TRBD2 | TRBJ2-2 | TRBV7-6 | NA | TGTGCCAGCGCGCCGACTAGCGGGAGTAGTTCCGGGGAGCTGTTTTTT | CASAPTSGSSSGELFF
TRBD2 | TRBJ2-7 | TRBV27 | NA | TGTGCCAGCAGTTTCCCCGATCTAGGGACTAGCGGGAGGGTTGACGAGCAGTACTTC | CASSFPDLGTSGRVDEQYF
NA | TRBJ1-4 | TRBV5-1 | NA | TGCGCCAGCACCCTGCGGGGGGGTCGATACGAAAAACTGTTTTTT | CASTLRGGRYEKLFF
NA | TRBJ1-3 | TRBV4-3 | NA | TGCGCCAGCAGCCAAGAACGGCCAAACAGGTTTTGGAGCTCTGGAAACACCATATATTTT | CASSQERPNRFWSSGNTIYF
TRBD2 | TRBJ2-1 | TRBV5-4 | NA | TGTGCCAGCAGCTTGGGTGGCGGGAGCAATGAGCAGTTCTTC | CASSLGGGSNEQFF
NA | TRBJ1-1 | TRBV10-1 | NA | TGCGCCAGCAGTGGGGGGGGATGGACTGAAGCTTTCTTT | CASSGGGWTEAFF
NA | TRBJ2-1 | TRBV10-2 | NA | TGCGCCAGCAGTGATGACTCGGGGGATGAGCAGTTCTTC | CASSDDSGDEQFF
TRBD2 | TRBJ2-5 | TRBV5-1 | NA | TGCGCCAGCAGCCTCCTCTTTGCAGCGGGAGAGGAGACCCAGTACTTC | CASSLLFAAGEETQYF
NA | TRBJ1-2 | TRBV6-2/TRBV6-3 | NA | TGTGCCAGCAGTTCCCGGGACAACACGCGCGGCTACACCTTC | CASSSRDNTRGYTF
TRBD1 | TRBJ2-5 | TRBV2 | NA | TGTGCCAGCAGGGACAGGGTAGAGACCCAGTACTTC | CASRDRVETQYF
TRBD1 | TRBJ2-5 | TRBV2 | NA | TGCGCCAGCAGTAGACAGGGGCCCCAAGAGACCCAGTACTTC | CASSRQGPQETQYF
TRBD1 | TRBJ1-2 | TRBV6-5 | NA | TGTGCCAGCAGTTACCATCCTGGGACAGATCCTGGCTACACCTTC | CASSYHPGTDPGYTF
TRBD2 | TRBJ2-1 | TRBV9 | NA | TGTGCCAGCAGCGTAGTGGGGGGGAGCTACAATGAGCAGTTCTTC | CASSVVGGSYNEQFF
NA | TRBJ2-1 | TRBV9 | few | TGTGCCAGCAGCCCCACAACAGGGACTGAGCAGTTCTTC | CASSPTTGTEQFF
NA | TRBJ2-1 | TRBV28 | NA | TGTGCCAGCTCCCGGGGCAATGAGCAGTTCTTC | CASSRGNEQFF
TRBD2 | TRBJ2-7 | TRBV5-4 | NA | TGTGCCAGCAGCCTTGCGGGGGACCCTACGAAGCAGTACTTC | CASSLAGDPTKQYF
NA | TRBJ1-4 | TRBV10-1 | NA | TGCGCCAGCAGCAAGACAGTTGGTCCTGAAAAACTGTTTTTT | CASSKTVGPEKLFF
NA | TRBJ2-7 | TRBV7-9 | NA | TGTGCCAGCAGCTCCCTGGTGGGCCCCTACGAGCAGTACTTC | CASSSLVGPYEQYF
TRBD1 | TRBJ2-3 | TRBV5-1 | NA | TGCGCCAGCAGACCCCGGACAGGCAGAACAGATACGCAGTATTTT | CASRPRTGRTDTQYF
TRBD1 | TRBJ2-7 | TRBV5-5 | once | TGTGCCAGCAGCTTGGAGAGATTGACAGGGACCTACGAGCAGTACTTC | CASSLERLTGTYEQYF
NA | TRBJ2-7 | TRBV7-9 | NA | TGTGCCAGCAGCCTACCAACAGGATCCTACGAGCAGTACTTC | CASSLPTGSYEQYF